Following are 20 T cell receptor beta chains from one sample sequenced in a study of graft-versus-host responses after intestinal transplantation (dated by TCRdb to the early 2020s). Antigens for these TCRs are unknown. The time point tag for this specimen amounts to: cells obtained before transplantation from donor or recipient. Library construction relied on the immunoSEQ multiplex PCR assay. Held by TCRdb, this immuneACCESS table contains in-frame sequences only and omits some clones. Under half of the omission traces to an unresolved V gene where checked; the cause of the rest is unknown. The sample includes around 110,000 clones, with 90% observed a single time. The ten largest clones represent roughly 0.2% of the sample. The sample was unstimulated CD4+ T cells sorted from spleen or lymph node cells, taken before intestinal transplant. The receptors here all came from a human donor who received an intestinal transplant.

This chain uses TRBV7-2 with TRBJ2-1, with TRBD2 matching over 10 bases. V shed 8 bases and J 8 bases; nucleotides not matched to a gene: 9. The V gene's germline CDR1 is SGHTA and CDR2 FQGNSA. The CDR3 has 14 amino acids. CDR3 DNA: TGTGCCAGCCACAGCGGGGGGGGCCACCATGAGCAGTTCTTC. This codes for CASHSGGGHHEQFF.

The chain links TRBV5-1 to TRBJ2-5, with D possibly being TRBD1 (6 bases). Germline CDR1 SGHRS, CDR2 YFSETQ. V was shortened by 0 bases and J by 2 bases, with 14 bases between the two germline ends. The CDR3 sequence is 16 residues long. The CDR3 nucleotides are TGCGCCAGCAGCTTGGGACGGTCAGGGGCGCAAGAGACCCAGTACTTC. It specifies CASSLGRSGAQETQYF. Full variable domain (remainder filled in from reference TRBV5-1 and TRBJ2-5): KAGVTQTPRYLIKTRGQQVTLSCSPISGHRSVSWYQQTPGQGLQFLFEYFSETQRNKGNFPGRFSGRQFSNSRSEMNVSTLELGDSALYLCASSLGRSGAQETQYFGPGTRLLVL.

The V call is TRBV21-1, the J call TRBJ1-2; TRBD1 was called by the table and not checked on the DNA. TRBV21-1 is recorded as a pseudogene. The CDR3 spans 12 residues. The CDR3 sequence is CASSRIQYGYTF. In nucleotides, the CDR3 is TGTGCCAGCAGCAGAATACAGTATGGCTACACCTTC.

V usage is TRBV19 and J usage is TRBJ1-1; 7 bases fit TRBD1. This CDR3 contains 15 residues. The ends lost 3 bases at V and 4 bases at J; junction bases unmatched: 8. CDR1 and CDR2 from the germline V gene are LNHDA and SQIVND (reference sequence). The CDR3 bases are TGTGCCAGTAGTATTGTGGCTCAGGGGGGCACTGAAGCTTTCTTT. This encodes CASSIVAQGGTEAFF.

This chain uses TRBV19 with TRBJ1-1; TRBD1 might be the D (5 bases). The germline gives CDR1 LNHDA, CDR2 SQIVND (reference sequence). This CDR3 comprises 14 residues. Trimming shortened V by 4 bases and J by 1 base, and 10 bases separated the two germline ends. Here the CDR3 DNA reads TGTGCCAGTAGTAAAGGGGAACGGAACACTGAAGCTTTCTTT. It is translated as CASSKGERNTEAFF.

A remark on this clone: At one end the junction does not follow the germline gene, possibly because of a read error. This chain joins TRBV7-6 and TRBJ2-1, with 8 nucleotides matching TRBD2. Germline V gene data show CDR1 as SGHVS and CDR2 as FNYEAQ. This CDR3 is built from 18 residues. Here the CDR3 reads CAGSLPLGRVRIGSLSFF. As DNA, the CDR3 is TGTGCCGGCAGCTTACCCCTCGGGAGGGTCAGAATAGGGTCACTGTCATTCTTC.

The rearrangement uses TRBV19 and TRBJ1-2, with D hard to call. Germline values: CDR1 LNHDA, CDR2 SQIVND (reference sequence). Trimming removed 7 bases at V and 4 bases at J, with 13 bases between. The CDR3 runs to 13 residues. CDR3 nucleotides: TGTGCCAGTAAGTCGGCGGATCTCTATGGCTACACCTTC. Translated, it gives CASKSADLYGYTF. The variable domain in full, completed from reference TRBV19 and TRBJ1-2, reads DGGITQSPKYLFRKEGQNVTLSCEQNLNHDAMYWYRQDPGQGLRLIYYSQIVNDFQKGDIAEGYSVSREKKESFPLTVTSAQKNPTAFYLCASKSADLYGYTFGSGTRLTVV.

The sample holds one count of this clone. The chain recombines TRBV27 with TRBJ1-1, with TRBD1 as a possible D gene (5 bases). Germline values: CDR1 MNHEY, CDR2 SMNVEV (reference sequence). CDR3 size: 14 residues. V was trimmed by 3 bases and J by 1 base, leaving 9 bases between them. The CDR3 region is CASSFYGGNTEAFF. The CDR3 nucleotides are TGTGCCAGCAGTTTTTACGGGGGGAACACTGAAGCTTTCTTT.

As concerns this clone: At one end, the junction sequence differs from germline, possibly due to a read error. The sample carries other DNA sequences with the same CDR3. The DNA for the CDR3 is TGTGCCAGCAGCCTTTACTTCTTCGACACTGAAGCCTTCTTT. The encoded protein is CASSLYFFDTEAFF. V usage is TRBV6-4 and J usage is TRBJ1-1; no reliable D call. The germline V gene has CDR1 MRHNA and CDR2 SNTAGT. The CDR3 loop spans 14 amino acids.

This clone came up once. J is TRBJ2-1 and V is TRBV4-3, with TRBD2 identical over 12 bases. Per the germline V gene, CDR1 is LGHNA and CDR2 is YSLEER. The CDR3 length is 20 residues. J lost 0 bases, V lost 1 base, and 10 bases had no gene match. The CDR3 nucleotides read TGCGCCAGCAGCCAAGGACCCGGGACTAGCGGGCATAGCTCCTACAATGAGCAGTTCTTC. It codes for CASSQGPGTSGHSSYNEQFF.

The genes are TRBV19 and TRBJ1-1; a possible D gene is TRBD1 (6 bases). The CDR3 has 14 residues. Trimming removed 6 bases at V and 1 base at J, with 12 bases between. Germline V gene sequence: CDR1 LNHDA, CDR2 SQIVND (reference sequence). This CDR3 is CASRSGGQNTEAFF. In DNA form, the CDR3 reads TGTGCCAGTAGAAGCGGGGGGCAGAACACTGAAGCTTTCTTT.

This clone occurred once. The gene calls are TRBV11-2 and TRBJ1-4, with TRBD1 matching 7 bases. V trimming: 3 bases; J trimming: 7 bases; junction bases outside the gene matches: 8. The CDR3 runs to 15 residues. CDR1 SGHAT and CDR2 FQNNGV come from the germline V gene. In DNA form, the CDR3 reads TGTGCCAGCAGCTTTACAGGGGTCGGGGGTGAAAAACTGTTTTTT. Encoded protein: CASSFTGVGGEKLFF.

The rearrangement joins TRBV28 to TRBJ1-3, with D perhaps matching TRBD1 (5 bases). The CDR3 contains 15 residues. Trimming shortened V by 5 bases and J by 1 base, and 12 bases separated the two germline ends. Germline values: CDR1 MDHEN, CDR2 SYDVKM. CDR3 in amino acids: CASSSTGVSGNTIYF. DNA for the CDR3: TGTGCCAGCAGTAGCACAGGTGTATCTGGAAACACCATATATTTT.

This chain links TRBV19 with TRBJ1-5; tentatively, D is TRBD1 (6 bases). Germline CDR1 LNHDA, CDR2 SQIVND (reference sequence). Trimming stripped 9 bases from V and 1 base from J, with 19 bases between. The CDR3 contains 16 residues. The CDR3 loop reads CASSDRTRKSNQPQHF. Written as DNA, the CDR3 is TGTGCCAGCAGCGACAGGACGAGGAAAAGCAATCAGCCCCAGCATTTT.

The V and J genes are TRBV30 and TRBJ1-1; D unclear. Trimming removed 1 base from V and 3 bases from J, with 3 bases in between. The CDR3 totals 11 residues. Germline V CDR1 and CDR2: GTSNPN, SVGIG (reference sequence). The CDR3 spells CAWSGHTEAFF. The CDR3 DNA reads as TGTGCCTGGAGTGGGCACACTGAAGCTTTCTTT.

The V and J genes are TRBV28 and TRBJ2-5; 10 bases are a match to TRBD2. Germline loops: CDR1 MDHEN, CDR2 SYDVKM. The V and J ends lost 5 bases and 5 bases, in that order; junction bases with no gene match: 20. This CDR3 has 19 amino acids. Written as DNA, the CDR3 is TGTGCCAGCAGTGTACCGGGACGGCGGAATCTAGCGGGAGAGGAGACCCAGTACTTC. Translating it yields CASSVPGRRNLAGEETQYF.

The rearrangement joins TRBV6-1 to TRBJ1-3; the D gene is possibly TRBD1 (6 bases). The length of the CDR3 is 15 residues. Trimming shortened V by 2 bases and J by 6 bases, and 14 bases separated the two germline ends. Germline assignment: CDR1 MNHNS and CDR2 SASEGT. The CDR3 bases are TGTGCCAGCAGTGAACGGGCAGGGGCCCCAAACACCATATATTTT. Translated, it gives CASSERAGAPNTIYF.

The count of this clone is one. The DNA for the CDR3 is TGTGCCAGCACGTCTGGACAGGGGGCCACCGGGGAGCTGTTTTTT. It encodes CASTSGQGATGELFF. J is TRBJ2-2 and V is TRBV27; 11 nucleotides agree with TRBD1. This CDR3 is built from 15 residues. V lost 7 bases to trimming and J lost 4 bases; unmatched junction nucleotides: 5. CDR1 is MNHEY and CDR2 is SMNVEV in the germline V gene (reference sequence).

As regards this clone: This sample includes further DNA sequences coding for the same CDR3. This CDR3 is CASSLLAGAYNEQFF. CDR3 nucleotide sequence: TGTGCCAGCAGCTTACTAGCGGGGGCCTACAATGAGCAGTTCTTC. V is TRBV5-5 and J is TRBJ2-1; TRBD2 agrees at 11 bases. J was trimmed by 2 bases and V by 2 bases; bases with no gene match: 0. The germline gives CDR1 SGHKS, CDR2 YYEKEE (reference sequence). The CDR3 is 15 amino acids.

This sequence joins TRBV5-1 and TRBJ2-2; D is possibly TRBD1 (8 bases). CDR1 is SGHRS, CDR2 YFSETQ, per germline. The CDR3 spans 16 residues. V lost 5 bases to trimming and J lost 3 bases, with 17 bases between them. CDR3 DNA: TGCGCCAGCAGTTTCGACAGGGGAGGGCACACCGGGGAGCTGTTTTTT. Translation gives CASSFDRGGHTGELFF.